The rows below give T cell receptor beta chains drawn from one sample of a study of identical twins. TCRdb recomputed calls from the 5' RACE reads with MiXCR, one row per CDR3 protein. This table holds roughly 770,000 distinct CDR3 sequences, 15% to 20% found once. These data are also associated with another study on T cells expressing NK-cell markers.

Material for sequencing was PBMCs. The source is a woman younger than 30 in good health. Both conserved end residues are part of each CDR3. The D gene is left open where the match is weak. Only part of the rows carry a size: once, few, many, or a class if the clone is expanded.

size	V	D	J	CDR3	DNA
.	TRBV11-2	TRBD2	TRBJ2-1	CASSLEGLAGGLNEQFF	TGTGCCAGCAGCTTAGAAGGACTAGCGGGAGGACTCAATGAGCAGTTCTTC
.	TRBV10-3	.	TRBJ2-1	CAISQQGEQFF	TGTGCCATCAGTCAGCAGGGTGAGCAGTTCTTC
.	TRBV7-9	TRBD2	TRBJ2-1	CASSSTSGTVDNEQFF	TGTGCCAGTTCGTCGACTAGCGGGACGGTCGACAATGAGCAGTTCTTC
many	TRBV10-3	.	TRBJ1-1	CAISDRAVDTEAFF	TGTGCCATCAGTGACAGGGCGGTCGACACTGAAGCTTTCTTT
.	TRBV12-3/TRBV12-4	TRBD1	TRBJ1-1	CASSDRGLGNTEAFF	TGTGCCAGCAGTGACAGGGGGTTGGGGAACACTGAAGCTTTCTTT
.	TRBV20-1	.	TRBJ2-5	CSAGKVGETQYF	TGCAGTGCTGGGAAAGTGGGGGAGACCCAGTACTTC
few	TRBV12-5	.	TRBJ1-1	CASGLEENTEAFF	TGTGCTAGTGGTTTGGAGGAGAACACTGAAGCTTTCTTT
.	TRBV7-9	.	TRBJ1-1	CASSFPSRGGEAFF	TGTGCCAGCAGCTTCCCCAGCAGGGGCGGTGAAGCTTTCTTT
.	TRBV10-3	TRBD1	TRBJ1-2	CAIRGDRGEYGYTF	TGTGCCATCAGAGGGGACAGGGGGGAATATGGCTACACCTTC
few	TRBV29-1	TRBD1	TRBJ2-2	CSVVRGTDNGELFF	TGCAGCGTTGTGAGAGGGACAGATAACGGGGAGCTGTTTTTT
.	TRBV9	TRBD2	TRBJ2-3	CASSYRGSGGASDTQYF	TGTGCCAGCAGCTACCGGGGCAGCGGGGGGGCATCAGATACGCAGTATTTT
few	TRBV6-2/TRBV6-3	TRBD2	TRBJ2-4	CASSYGTSKYF	TGTGCCAGCAGTTACGGGACTAGCAAGTACTTC
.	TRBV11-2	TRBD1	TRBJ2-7	CASSSGTAEYEQYF	TGTGCCAGCAGCTCCGGGACAGCCGAGTACGAGCAGTACTTC
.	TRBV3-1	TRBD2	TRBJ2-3	CASSRRESGVWTPDTQYF	TGTGCCAGCAGCCGGCGGGAGAGTGGTGTTTGGACCCCAGATACGCAGTATTTT
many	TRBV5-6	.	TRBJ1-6	CASSPRTGANSPLHF	TGTGCCAGCAGCCCCCGGACGGGGGCCAATTCACCCCTCCACTTT
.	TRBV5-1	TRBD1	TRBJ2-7	CASSPGTGWLYEQYF	TGCGCCAGCAGTCCCGGGACAGGGTGGCTTTACGAGCAGTACTTC
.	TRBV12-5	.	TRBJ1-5	CASGSDSTQHF	TGTGCTAGTGGTTCCGACAGTACCCAGCATTTT
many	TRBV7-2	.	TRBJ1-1	CASSLLARNTEAFF	TGTGCCAGCAGCTTACTCGCCAGGAACACTGAAGCTTTCTTT
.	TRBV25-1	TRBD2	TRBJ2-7	CASSDPAGAADEQYF	TGTGCCAGCAGTGATCCGGCGGGAGCTGCGGACGAGCAGTACTTC
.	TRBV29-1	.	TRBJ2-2	CSVWAPDTGELFF	TGCAGCGTTTGGGCACCGGACACCGGGGAGCTGTTTTTT
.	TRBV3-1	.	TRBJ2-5	CASSQAGVPKTQYF	TGTGCCAGCAGCCAAGCCGGGGTACCGAAGACCCAGTACTTC
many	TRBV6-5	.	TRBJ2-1	CASSYPAGGYNEQFF	TGTGCCAGCAGTTATCCGGCGGGTGGGTACAATGAGCAGTTCTTC
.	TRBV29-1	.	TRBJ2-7	CSVSGDIEQYF	TGCAGCGTTTCTGGTGACATCGAGCAGTACTTC
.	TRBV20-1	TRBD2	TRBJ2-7	CSARGLAGVFEQYF	TGCAGTGCTAGGGGGCTAGCGGGAGTTTTCGAGCAGTACTTC
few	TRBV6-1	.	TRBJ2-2	CASTPGWGRTGELFF	TGTGCCAGCACCCCCGGCTGGGGGCGCACCGGGGAGCTGTTTTTT
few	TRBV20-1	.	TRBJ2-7	CSARGRLTGYEQYF	TGCAGTGCTAGAGGGCGCCTCACCGGCTACGAGCAGTACTTC
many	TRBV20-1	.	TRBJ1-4	CSARTPATNEKLFF	TGCAGTGCTCGGACGCCTGCAACTAATGAAAAACTGTTTTTT
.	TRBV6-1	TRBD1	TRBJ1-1	CASSDFTGGAFF	TGTGCCAGCAGTGATTTCACAGGGGGAGCTTTCTTT
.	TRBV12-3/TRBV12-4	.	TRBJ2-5	CASRYRETQYF	TGTGCCAGCAGATACCGAGAGACCCAGTACTTC
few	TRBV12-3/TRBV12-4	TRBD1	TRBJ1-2	CASSWGQGAANYGYTF	TGTGCCAGCAGTTGGGGACAGGGGGCGGCTAACTATGGCTACACCTTC
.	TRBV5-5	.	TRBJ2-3	CASTERGSSTDTQYF	TGTGCCAGCACCGAGAGGGGATCTAGCACAGATACGCAGTATTTT
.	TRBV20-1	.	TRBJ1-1	CSALGQGYTEAFF	TGCAGTGCCCTAGGTCAGGGGTACACTGAAGCTTTCTTT
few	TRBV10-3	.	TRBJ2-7	CAISESAETYEQYF	TGTGCCATCAGTGAGTCGGCAGAGACCTACGAGCAGTACTTC
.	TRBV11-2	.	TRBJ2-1	CASVRGGGLYHEQFF	TGTGCCAGCGTCCGTGGGGGGGGGCTTTACCATGAGCAGTTCTTC
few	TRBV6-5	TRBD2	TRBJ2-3	CASSYVAGVWGTQYF	TGTGCCAGCAGTTACGTAGCGGGAGTTTGGGGTACGCAGTATTTT
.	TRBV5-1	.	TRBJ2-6	CASSLAYDDRTGANVLTF	TGCGCCAGCAGCTTGGCTTACGATGACAGAACTGGGGCCAACGTCCTGACTTTC
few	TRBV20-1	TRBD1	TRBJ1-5	CSAAGQGAGNQPQHF	TGCAGTGCGGCTGGGCAGGGGGCTGGCAATCAGCCCCAGCATTTT
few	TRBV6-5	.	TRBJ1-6	CASSYRPRNSPLHF	TGTGCCAGCAGTTACAGACCCCGGAATTCACCCCTCCACTTT
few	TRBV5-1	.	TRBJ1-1	CASSFMSGPTEAFF	TGCGCCAGCAGCTTTATGTCCGGGCCCACTGAAGCTTTCTTT
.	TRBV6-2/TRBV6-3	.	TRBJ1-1	CASSYRAIEAFF	TGTGCCAGCAGTTACCGGGCTATTGAAGCTTTCTTT
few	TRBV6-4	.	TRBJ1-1	CASRTNFF	TGTGCCAGCAGAACTAATTTCTTT
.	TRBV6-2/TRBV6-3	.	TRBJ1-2	CASRSQDGYTF	TGTGCCAGCAGGAGTCAGGATGGCTACACCTTC
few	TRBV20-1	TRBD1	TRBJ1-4	CSAAGGQQSTNEKLFF	TGCAGTGCCGCGGGGGGACAGCAATCAACTAATGAAAAACTGTTTTTT
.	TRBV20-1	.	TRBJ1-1	CSARQTKGSPRAFF	TGCAGTGCTAGACAAACAAAGGGCAGTCCGAGGGCTTTCTTT
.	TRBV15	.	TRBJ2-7	CATSSPMSGFEQYF	TGTGCCACCAGCAGCCCCATGTCGGGGTTCGAGCAGTACTTC
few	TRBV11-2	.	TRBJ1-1	CASSYLLQGLSSTEAFF	TGTGCCAGCAGCTACCTTTTACAGGGTCTTTCCAGCACTGAAGCTTTCTTT
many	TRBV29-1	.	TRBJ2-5	CSVEDWSWTYQETQYF	TGCAGCGTTGAAGATTGGAGCTGGACCTACCAAGAGACCCAGTACTTC
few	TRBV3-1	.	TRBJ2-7	CASSQALLDSYEQYF	TGTGCCAGCAGCCAAGCGCTCCTGGACAGCTACGAGCAGTACTTC
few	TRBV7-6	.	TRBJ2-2	CASSLDFLGRRSTGELFF	TGTGCCAGCAGCTTAGACTTTTTGGGCAGAAGGTCCACCGGGGAGCTGTTTTTT
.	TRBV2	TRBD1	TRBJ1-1	CASRTGGVTEAFF	TGTGCCAGCAGGACAGGGGGCGTCACTGAAGCTTTCTTT
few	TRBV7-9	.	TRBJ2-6	CASSYPTGRGANVLTF	TGTGCCAGCAGCTATCCGACAGGTCGAGGGGCCAACGTCCTGACTTTC
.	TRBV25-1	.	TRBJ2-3	CASSPFIRDGSTDTQYF	TGTGCCAGCAGTCCCTTCATCCGGGACGGAAGCACAGATACGCAGTATTTT
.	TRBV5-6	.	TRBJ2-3	CASSFGGYTDTQYF	TGTGCCAGCAGCTTCGGCGGGTACACAGATACGCAGTATTTT
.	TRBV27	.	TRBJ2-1	CASSLGTGGGQFF	TGTGCCAGCAGTTTGGGAACAGGGGGGGGGCAGTTCTTC
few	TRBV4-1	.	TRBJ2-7	CASSETGTAIYEQYF	TGCGCCAGCAGCGAGACCGGGACTGCCATCTACGAGCAGTACTTC
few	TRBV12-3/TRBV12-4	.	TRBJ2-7	CASSLKVDEQYF	TGTGCCAGCAGTTTAAAGGTAGACGAGCAGTACTTC
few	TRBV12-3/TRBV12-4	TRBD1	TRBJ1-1	CASTLQGGFFTEAFF	TGTGCCAGCACCCTCCAGGGGGGATTCTTCACTGAAGCTTTCTTT